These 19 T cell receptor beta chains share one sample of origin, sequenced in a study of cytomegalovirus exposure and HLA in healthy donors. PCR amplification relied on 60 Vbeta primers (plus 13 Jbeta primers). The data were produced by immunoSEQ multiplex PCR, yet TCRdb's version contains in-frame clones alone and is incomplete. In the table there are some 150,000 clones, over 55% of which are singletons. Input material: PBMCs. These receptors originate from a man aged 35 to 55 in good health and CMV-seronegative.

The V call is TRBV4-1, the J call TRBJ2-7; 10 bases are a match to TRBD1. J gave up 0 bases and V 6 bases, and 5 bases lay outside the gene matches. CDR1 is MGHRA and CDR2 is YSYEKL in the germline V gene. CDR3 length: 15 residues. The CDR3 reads CASRETGGVSYEQYF. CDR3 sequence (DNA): TGCGCCAGCAGGGAGACAGGGGGCGTCTCCTACGAGCAGTACTTC.

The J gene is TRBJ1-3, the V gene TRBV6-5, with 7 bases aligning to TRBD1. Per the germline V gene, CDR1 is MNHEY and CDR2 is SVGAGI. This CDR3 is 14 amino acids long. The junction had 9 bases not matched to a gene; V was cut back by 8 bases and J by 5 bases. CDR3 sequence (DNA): TGTGCCAGCTCCCCCGAGACAGGGAGAAACACCATATATTTT. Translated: CASSPETGRNTIYF.

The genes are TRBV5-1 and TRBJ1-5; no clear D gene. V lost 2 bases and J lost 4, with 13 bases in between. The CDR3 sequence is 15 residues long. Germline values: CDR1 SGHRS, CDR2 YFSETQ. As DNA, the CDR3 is TGCGCCAGCAGCTTTGACTCCCACGGGAATCAGCCCCAGCATTTT. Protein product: CASSFDSHGNQPQHF. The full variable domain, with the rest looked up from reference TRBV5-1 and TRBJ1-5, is KAGVTQTPRYLIKTRGQQVTLSCSPISGHRSVSWYQQTPGQGLQFLFEYFSETQRNKGNFPGRFSGRQFSNSRSEMNVSTLELGDSALYLCASSFDSHGNQPQHFGDGTRLSIL.

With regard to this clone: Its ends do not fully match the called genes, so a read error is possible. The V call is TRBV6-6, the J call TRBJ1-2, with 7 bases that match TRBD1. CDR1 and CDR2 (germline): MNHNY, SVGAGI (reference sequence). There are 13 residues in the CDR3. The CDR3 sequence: CASRGTVPYGYPF. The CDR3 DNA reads TGTGCCAGCAGAGGGACAGTTCCCTATGGCTACCCCTTC.

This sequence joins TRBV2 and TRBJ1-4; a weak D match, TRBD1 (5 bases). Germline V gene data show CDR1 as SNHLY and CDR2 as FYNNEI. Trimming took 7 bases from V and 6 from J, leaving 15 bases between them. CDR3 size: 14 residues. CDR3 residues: CASTGDLGDEKLFF. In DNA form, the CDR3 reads TGTGCCAGCACGGGGGACCTGGGGGATGAAAAACTGTTTTTT.

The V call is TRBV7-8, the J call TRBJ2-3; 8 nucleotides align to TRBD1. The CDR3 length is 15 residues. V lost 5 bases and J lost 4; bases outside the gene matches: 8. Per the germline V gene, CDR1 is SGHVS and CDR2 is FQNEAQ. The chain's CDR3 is CASSPTLTGADTQYF. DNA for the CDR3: TGTGCCAGCAGCCCAACGCTGACAGGGGCAGATACGCAGTATTTT.

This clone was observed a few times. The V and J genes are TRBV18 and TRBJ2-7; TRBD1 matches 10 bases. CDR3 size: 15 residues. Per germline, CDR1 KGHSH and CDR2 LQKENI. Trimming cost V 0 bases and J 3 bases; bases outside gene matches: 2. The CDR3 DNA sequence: TGTGCCAGCTCACCACCGGGGGACAGGGGCTACGAGCAGTACTTC. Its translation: CASSPPGDRGYEQYF.

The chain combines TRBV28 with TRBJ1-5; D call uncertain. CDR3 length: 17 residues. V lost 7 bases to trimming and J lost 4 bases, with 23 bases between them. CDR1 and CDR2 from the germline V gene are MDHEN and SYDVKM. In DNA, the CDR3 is TGTGCCAGCACCTTTGGAGCGGGTTCAATGGAGAATCAGCCCCAGCATTTT. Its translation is CASTFGAGSMENQPQHF.

The CDR3 protein is CASSGAGSGANVLTF. The CDR3, as DNA: TGTGCCAGCAGTGGTGCGGGCTCTGGGGCCAACGTCCTGACTTTC. The chain carries TRBV2 and TRBJ2-6; D perhaps matches TRBD2 (5 bases). Trimming took 4 bases from V and 0 from J, leaving 7 bases between them. This CDR3 is built from 15 residues. Germline V gene sequence: CDR1 SNHLY, CDR2 FYNNEI.

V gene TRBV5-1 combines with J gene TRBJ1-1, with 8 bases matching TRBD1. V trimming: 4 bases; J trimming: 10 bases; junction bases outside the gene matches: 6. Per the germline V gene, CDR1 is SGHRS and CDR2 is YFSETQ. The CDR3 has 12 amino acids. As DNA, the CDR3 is TGCGCCAGCAGCCTAGACAGGGGTCGAGCTTTCTTT. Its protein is CASSLDRGRAFF.

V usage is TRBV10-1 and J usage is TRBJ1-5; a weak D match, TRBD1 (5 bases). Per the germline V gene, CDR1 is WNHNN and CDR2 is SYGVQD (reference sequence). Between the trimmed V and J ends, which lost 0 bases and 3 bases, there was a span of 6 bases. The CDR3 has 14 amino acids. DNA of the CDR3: TGCGCCAGCAGTGAGTCGGACAACAATCAGCCCCAGCATTTT. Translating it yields CASSESDNNQPQHF.

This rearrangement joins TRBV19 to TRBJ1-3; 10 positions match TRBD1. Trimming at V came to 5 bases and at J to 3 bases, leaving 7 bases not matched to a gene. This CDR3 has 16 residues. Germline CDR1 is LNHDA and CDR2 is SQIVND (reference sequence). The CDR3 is CASSVSTGGIGNTIYF. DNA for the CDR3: TGTGCCAGTAGTGTCTCGACAGGGGGCATTGGAAACACCATATATTTT.

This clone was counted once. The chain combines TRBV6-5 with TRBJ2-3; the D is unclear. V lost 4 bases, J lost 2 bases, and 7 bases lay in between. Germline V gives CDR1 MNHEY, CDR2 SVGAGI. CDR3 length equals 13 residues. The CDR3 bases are TGTGCCAGCAGTTTATTTTACACAGATACGCAGTATTTT. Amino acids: CASSLFYTDTQYF.

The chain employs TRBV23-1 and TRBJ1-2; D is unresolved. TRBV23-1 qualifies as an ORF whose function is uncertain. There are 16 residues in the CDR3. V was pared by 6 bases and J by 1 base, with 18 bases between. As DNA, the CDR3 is TGCGCCAGCAGCCACTCTAGGAGTAGATTTAACTATGGCTACACCTTC. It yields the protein CASSHSRSRFNYGYTF.

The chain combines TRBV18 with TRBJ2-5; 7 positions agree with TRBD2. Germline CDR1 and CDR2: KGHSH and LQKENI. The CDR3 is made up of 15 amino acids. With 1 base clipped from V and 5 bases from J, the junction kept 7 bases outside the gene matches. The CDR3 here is CASSPRLTGGETQYF. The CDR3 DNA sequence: TGTGCCAGCTCACCACGCTTGACCGGGGGGGAGACCCAGTACTTC.

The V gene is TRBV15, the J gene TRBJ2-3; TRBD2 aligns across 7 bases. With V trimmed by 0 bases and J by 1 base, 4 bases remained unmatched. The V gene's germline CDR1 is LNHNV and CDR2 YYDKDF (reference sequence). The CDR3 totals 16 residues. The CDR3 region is CATSRDLRGGTDTQYF. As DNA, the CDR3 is TGTGCCACCAGCAGAGATCTTCGGGGGGGCACAGATACGCAGTATTTT.

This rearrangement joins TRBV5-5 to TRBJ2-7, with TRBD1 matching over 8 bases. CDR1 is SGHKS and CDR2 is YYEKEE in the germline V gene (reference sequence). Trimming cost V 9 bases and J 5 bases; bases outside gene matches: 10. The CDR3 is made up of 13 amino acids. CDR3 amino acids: CATGPGQAHEQYF. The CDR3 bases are TGTGCCACCGGCCCGGGACAGGCCCACGAGCAGTACTTC.

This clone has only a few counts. In DNA, the CDR3 is TGTGCCAGCAGCTTAGTAGTGCTAGCGGGAGGTGTCCCCTACGAGCAGTACTTC. Residues: CASSLVVLAGGVPYEQYF. The chain combines TRBV7-2 with TRBJ2-7, with TRBD2 identical over 11 bases. V was clipped by 1 base and J by 2 bases; unmatched bases: 10. Germline CDR1 SGHTA, CDR2 FQGNSA. This CDR3 comprises 18 residues.

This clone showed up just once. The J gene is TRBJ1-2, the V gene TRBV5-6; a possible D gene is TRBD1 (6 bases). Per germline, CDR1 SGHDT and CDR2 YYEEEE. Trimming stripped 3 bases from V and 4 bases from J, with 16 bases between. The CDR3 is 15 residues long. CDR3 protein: CASSSGGGAGYGYTF. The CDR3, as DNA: TGTGCCAGCAGCTCGGGTGGGGGCGCTGGCTATGGCTACACCTTC.